This is a list of T cell receptor beta chains from one sample in a study of T cells in Graves' hyperthyroidism and ophthalmopathy. TCRdb re-called the multiplex PCR reads with MiXCR, one entry per CDR3 protein. The repertoire has approximately 250,000 distinct CDR3 sequences, roughly a quarter of them found once; the top ten carry roughly 35%. Specimen: blood. These receptors originate from a woman aged 40 to 50 with Graves' ophthalmopathy. Each CDR3 is given with its conserved first and last residue. The order of the fields is V gene, clone size, D gene, J gene, CDR3 protein, CDR3 DNA. A D gene is named only where the DNA matches it firmly. Clone sizes are given selectively: once, few, many, or a class where the clone is expanded.

V gene: TRBV20-1
clone size: many
D gene: -
J gene: TRBJ1-1
CDR3 protein: CSLQGNTEAFF
CDR3 DNA: TGCAGCCTACAGGGGAACACTGAAGCTTTCTTT

V gene: TRBV27
clone size: many
D gene: -
J gene: TRBJ2-2
CDR3 protein: CASSLIGASNTGELFF
CDR3 DNA: TGTGCCAGCAGTTTAATAGGGGCTTCGAACACCGGGGAGCTGTTTTTT

V gene: TRBV28
clone size: -
D gene: TRBD1
J gene: TRBJ1-1
CDR3 protein: CASSTSGGPSMITEAFF
CDR3 DNA: TGTGCCAGCAGTACTTCAGGGGGACCTTCGATGATTACTGAAGCTTTCTTT

V gene: TRBV2
clone size: few
D gene: -
J gene: TRBJ1-2
CDR3 protein: CASSAISYGYTF
CDR3 DNA: TGTGCCAGCAGTGCCATCAGCTATGGCTACACCTTC

V gene: TRBV6-2/TRBV6-3
clone size: -
D gene: -
J gene: TRBJ2-7
CDR3 protein: CASSYTPTGPSYEQYF
CDR3 DNA: TGTGCCAGCAGTTACACTCCTACAGGGCCTTCCTACGAGCAGTACTTC

V gene: TRBV11-2
clone size: many
D gene: TRBD2
J gene: TRBJ2-7
CDR3 protein: CASSTEGAAGVGNEQYF
CDR3 DNA: TGTGCCAGCAGTACAGAAGGGGCAGCGGGAGTCGGAAACGAGCAGTACTTC

V gene: TRBV27
clone size: few
D gene: TRBD1
J gene: TRBJ1-5
CDR3 protein: CASGGYGQGGNQPQHF
CDR3 DNA: TGTGCCAGCGGCGGATATGGACAGGGGGGAAATCAGCCCCAGCATTTT

V gene: TRBV10-3
clone size: many
D gene: -
J gene: TRBJ1-5
CDR3 protein: CAISESGGVGGNQPQHF
CDR3 DNA: TGTGCCATCAGTGAGTCAGGGGGAGTGGGCGGCAATCAGCCCCAGCATTTT

V gene: TRBV15
clone size: many
D gene: -
J gene: TRBJ2-2
CDR3 protein: CATSRGSGSANTGELFF
CDR3 DNA: TGTGCCACCAGCAGAGGAAGCGGCTCCGCGAACACCGGGGAGCTGTTTTTT

V gene: TRBV5-1
clone size: many
D gene: TRBD1
J gene: TRBJ1-1
CDR3 protein: CASSRGTERNTEAFF
CDR3 DNA: TGCGCCAGCAGCCGGGGGACAGAACGGAACACTGAAGCTTTCTTT

V gene: TRBV7-7
clone size: -
D gene: -
J gene: TRBJ1-2
CDR3 protein: CASSLARGVIWGQHGYTF
CDR3 DNA: TGTGCTAGCAGCTTAGCTAGGGGAGTTATATGGGGTCAACATGGCTACACCTTC

V gene: TRBV20-1
clone size: many
D gene: -
J gene: TRBJ1-2
CDR3 protein: CSARRPGVPYGYTF
CDR3 DNA: TGCAGTGCTAGACGTCCCGGCGTTCCCTATGGCTACACCTTC

V gene: TRBV4-1
clone size: many
D gene: TRBD2
J gene: TRBJ2-5
CDR3 protein: CASSQGRLAGGEETQYF
CDR3 DNA: TGCGCCAGCAGCCAAGGAAGACTAGCGGGAGGGGAGGAGACCCAGTACTTC

V gene: TRBV9
clone size: many
D gene: -
J gene: TRBJ2-1
CDR3 protein: CASSEQRLDEQFF
CDR3 DNA: TGTGCCAGCAGCGAACAGAGACTAGATGAGCAGTTCTTC

V gene: TRBV19
clone size: -
D gene: TRBD1
J gene: TRBJ2-1
CDR3 protein: CASRPGTGNNNEQFF
CDR3 DNA: TGTGCCAGTAGACCCGGGACAGGGAATAACAATGAGCAGTTCTTC

V gene: TRBV7-2
clone size: many
D gene: -
J gene: TRBJ2-2
CDR3 protein: CASSLWVGGGELFF
CDR3 DNA: TGTGCCAGCAGCTTATGGGTGGGCGGAGGGGAGCTGTTTTTT